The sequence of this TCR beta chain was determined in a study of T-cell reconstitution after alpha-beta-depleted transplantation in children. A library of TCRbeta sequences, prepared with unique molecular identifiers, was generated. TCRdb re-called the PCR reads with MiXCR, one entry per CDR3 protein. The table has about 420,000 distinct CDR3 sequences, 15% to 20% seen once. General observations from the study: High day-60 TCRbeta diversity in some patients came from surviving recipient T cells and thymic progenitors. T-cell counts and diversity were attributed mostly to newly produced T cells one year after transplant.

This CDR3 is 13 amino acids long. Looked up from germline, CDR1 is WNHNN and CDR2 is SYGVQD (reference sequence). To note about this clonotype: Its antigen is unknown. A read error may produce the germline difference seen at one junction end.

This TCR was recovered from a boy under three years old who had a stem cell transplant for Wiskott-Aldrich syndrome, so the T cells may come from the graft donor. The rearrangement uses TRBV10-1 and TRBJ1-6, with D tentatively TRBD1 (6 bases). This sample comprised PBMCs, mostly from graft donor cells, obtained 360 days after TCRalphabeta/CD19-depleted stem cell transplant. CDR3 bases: TGCACCAGCAGTGCACAGGGAAATTCACCCCTCCACTTT. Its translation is CTSSAQGNSPLHF.